These 24 T cell receptor beta chains were sequenced from one sample in a study of identical twins. A single record per CDR3 protein comes from TCRdb applying MiXCR to the 5' RACE reads. The sample holds 600,000 to 800,000 distinct CDR3 sequences, 21% seen once. The same data also went into a second study, on T cells expressing NK-cell markers.

The sequencing sample was made of PBMCs. The receptors shown here come from a woman in her late teens or twenties in good health.

As regards this clonotype: An end of the junction does not agree with germline; a read error may underlie this. V gene TRBV12-3 or TRBV12-4 combines with J gene TRBJ2-2; either TRBD1 or TRBD2 may supply D (5 bases each). This CDR3 region has 12 residues. CDR3 DNA sequence: TGTGCCAGCAGAACAGGCACCGGGAAGCTGTTTTTT. This translates into CASRTGTGKLFF.

This clonotype was seen a few times. The V and J genes are TRBV20-1 and TRBJ2-3; D uncertain. This CDR3 is 10 amino acids long. V shed 6 bases and J shed 6 bases, with 7 bases lying between them. CDR1 is DFQATT and CDR2 is SNEGSKA in the germline V gene (reference sequence). The CDR3 is CSAYRDTQYF. CDR3 DNA sequence: TGCAGTGCCTACCGGGATACGCAGTATTTT.

J is TRBJ1-2 and V is TRBV6-2 or TRBV6-3; 9 bases agree with TRBD1. This CDR3 is built from 12 residues. The V and J ends lost 9 bases and 8 bases, in that order; junction bases with no gene match: 7. Germline lookup yields CDR1 MNHEY and CDR2 SVGEGT. CDR3 residues: CASSTGGTGYTF. In DNA, the CDR3 is TGTGCCAGTTCTACAGGGGGCACGGGCTACACCTTC.

This clonotype was seen more than once but under ten times. The V call is TRBV7-2, the J call TRBJ2-7; TRBD2 matches 11 bases. With 5 bases clipped from V and 4 bases from J, the junction kept 4 bases outside the gene matches. The CDR3 runs 14 residues. Looked up from germline, CDR1 is SGHTA and CDR2 is FQGNSA. CDR3 sequence (DNA): TGTGCCAGCAGCCACGGGACTAGCGGTTACGAGCAGTACTTC. Translated: CASSHGTSGYEQYF.

This chain uses TRBV6-2 or TRBV6-3 with TRBJ2-1; 12 bases fit TRBD2. CDR1 is MNHEY, CDR2 SVGEGT, per germline. CDR3 length: 14 amino acids. The junction had 7 bases not matched to a gene; V was cut back by 6 bases and J by 10 bases. CDR3 region: CASRIRLAGEEQFF. CDR3 nucleotides: TGTGCCAGCAGGATAAGACTAGCGGGAGAGGAGCAGTTCTTC.

A few counts support this clonotype. The chain couples TRBV2 to TRBJ2-1, with a possible D match to TRBD2 (6 bases). This CDR3 contains 15 residues. The germline gives CDR1 SNHLY, CDR2 FYNNEI. Trimming cost V 6 bases and J 8 bases, with 20 bases left between them. This CDR3 reads CASRPTAGRADEQFF. CDR3 coding DNA: TGTGCCAGCAGGCCAACGGCGGGAAGGGCCGATGAGCAGTTCTTC.

This clonotype has just a few counts. The CDR3, as DNA: TGTGCCAGCCACAGGGGACTAGCGGGATGGAGCACAGATACGCAGTATTTT. This translates into CASHRGLAGWSTDTQYF. The V and J genes are TRBV11-2 and TRBJ2-3, with 13 bases that match TRBD2. This CDR3 has 17 amino acids. J was trimmed by 0 bases and V by 8 bases; bases with no gene match: 8. Germline lookup yields CDR1 SGHAT and CDR2 FQNNGV.

The sample holds a few counts of this clonotype. The rearrangement links TRBV15 to TRBJ1-2; 9 bases fit TRBD1. The CDR3 consists of 15 residues. Trimming took 1 base from V and 4 from J; bases not matched to a gene: 4. Germline V gives CDR1 LNHNV, CDR2 YYDKDF (reference sequence). CDR3 in DNA: TGTGCCACCAGCAGAGCAACAGGGGGCGCCTATGGCTACACCTTC. Protein sequence: CATSRATGGAYGYTF.

This chain joins TRBV4-3 and TRBJ2-2, with 9 bases aligning to TRBD1. Germline V gene lookup returns CDR1 LGHNA and CDR2 YSLEER. V shed 4 bases and J 1 base; nucleotides not matched to a gene: 4. This CDR3 has 16 residues. For the CDR3, the DNA is TGCGCCAGCAGCCCCCGGGACAGGGTGAACACCGGGGAGCTGTTTTTT. Its protein is CASSPRDRVNTGELFF.

This clonotype was seen ten or more times. The rearrangement joins TRBV18 to TRBJ1-2; unclear D gene. Germline V gene data show CDR1 as KGHSH and CDR2 as LQKENI. This CDR3 has 15 residues. V shed 0 bases and J shed 0 bases, with 8 bases lying between them. The CDR3 DNA reads as TGTGCCAGCTCACCACCAATGCTTTCTAACTATGGCTACACCTTC. Residues: CASSPPMLSNYGYTF.

This rearrangement joins TRBV3-1 to TRBJ2-7; no firm D call. Trimming shortened V by 4 bases and J by 6 bases, and 13 bases separated the two germline ends. Germline CDR1 is LGHDT and CDR2 is YNNKEL (reference sequence). The CDR3 has 13 amino acids. CDR3 bases: TGTGCCAGCAGCCTGGACGTGGGCGGCGAGCAGTACTTC. It translates to CASSLDVGGEQYF.

This clonotype has just a few counts. This chain uses TRBV20-1 with TRBJ1-2; D is ambiguous. Trimming stripped 5 bases from V and 2 bases from J, with 15 bases between. Germline loops: CDR1 DFQATT, CDR2 SNEGSKA (reference sequence). The CDR3 covers 14 residues. The CDR3 loop reads CSAREVRGNYGYTF. CDR3 DNA: TGCAGTGCTCGCGAGGTTCGTGGGAACTATGGCTACACCTTC.

Ten or more counts support this clonotype. The gene calls are TRBV4-1 and TRBJ2-1; 11 bases are a match to TRBD2. The CDR3 consists of 15 residues. The germline CDR1 and CDR2 sequences are MGHRA and YSYEKL. V was clipped by 4 bases and J by 5 bases; unmatched bases: 4. The CDR3 sequence: CASSPLAGAHNEQFF. Here the CDR3 DNA reads TGCGCCAGCAGCCCACTAGCGGGGGCACACAATGAGCAGTTCTTC.

V is TRBV10-1 and J is TRBJ2-7, with D unclear. V was clipped by 0 bases and J by 0 bases, with 6 bases between them. The V gene's germline CDR1 is WNHNN and CDR2 SYGVQD (reference sequence). The CDR3 runs to 14 residues. CDR3 loop: CASSESWSSYEQYF. The DNA for the CDR3 is TGCGCCAGCAGTGAGTCGTGGAGCTCCTACGAGCAGTACTTC.

This clonotype was picked up a small number of times. This rearrangement joins TRBV9 to TRBJ2-5, with 12 bases identical to TRBD1. CDR1 SGDLS and CDR2 YYNGEE come from the germline V gene. Trimming at V came to 4 bases and at J to 5 bases, leaving 12 bases not matched to a gene. The CDR3 runs 17 residues. The CDR3 sequence: CASSLGTGGLSRETQYF. The CDR3, as DNA: TGTGCCAGCAGCCTCGGGACAGGGGGCTTGAGTAGGGAGACCCAGTACTTC.

The chain links TRBV12-3 or TRBV12-4 to TRBJ2-5; tentatively, D is TRBD1 or TRBD2 (6 bases each). This CDR3 region has 15 residues. Trimming removed 1 base at V and 0 bases at J, with 9 bases between. In DNA, the CDR3 is TGTGCCAGCAGTTTAGGGGGGGCTTACCAAGAGACCCAGTACTTC. Amino acids: CASSLGGAYQETQYF.

This clonotype turned up a few times. V gene TRBV27 combines with J gene TRBJ1-4; no definite D call. CDR1 MNHEY and CDR2 SMNVEV come from the germline V gene (reference sequence). The CDR3 covers 17 residues. V was cut by 2 bases and J by 0 bases, with 13 bases left in between. The CDR3 nucleotides read TGTGCCAGCAGTTTACGGGCCGGGTCCGCAACTAATGAAAAACTGTTTTTT. It yields the protein CASSLRAGSATNEKLFF.

The chain recombines TRBV29-1 with TRBJ1-1; no firm D call. Germline CDR1 SQVTM, CDR2 ANQGSEA. The CDR3 has 13 amino acids. The germline V and J ends were trimmed by 2 bases and 4 bases, with 11 bases remaining between them. DNA for the CDR3: TGCAGCGTTGAACCCAGGCAAGGCACTGAAGCTTTCTTT. It specifies CSVEPRQGTEAFF.

This clonotype was detected only a few times. The chain links TRBV3-1 to TRBJ1-1, with D perhaps matching TRBD1 (5 bases). The CDR3 runs to 12 residues. V lost 4 bases, J lost 8 bases, and 11 bases lay in between. CDR1 LGHDT and CDR2 YNNKEL come from the germline V gene (reference sequence). CDR3 sequence: CASSPQGVEAFF. The CDR3 DNA sequence: TGTGCCAGCAGCCCGCAAGGGGTCGAAGCTTTCTTT.

The CDR3 region is CASRQGQQETQYF. CDR3 DNA sequence: TGTGCCAGCAGGCAGGGACAGCAAGAGACCCAGTACTTC. The chain is built from TRBV6-1 and TRBJ2-5; 7 bases fit TRBD1. V gave up 6 bases and J gave up 2 bases; unmatched junction bases: 3. The CDR3 consists of 13 residues. Germline CDR1 reads MNHNS; CDR2 reads SASEGT.

The chain has TRBV11-2 and TRBJ2-7; D gene uncertain. The V gene lost 4 bases and the J gene lost 3 bases, with 16 bases spanning the gap. CDR1 and CDR2 from the germline V gene are SGHAT and FQNNGV. There are 15 residues in the CDR3. The CDR3 bases are TGTGCCAGCAGCTCCACCCTACTTACAAGCTACGAGCAGTACTTC. Protein: CASSSTLLTSYEQYF.

V and J are TRBV14 and TRBJ2-1, with D possibly TRBD1 on 6 matching bases. The CDR3 is 18 amino acids. V was shortened by 3 bases and J by 3 bases, with 21 bases between the two germline ends. Germline V gene data show CDR1 as SGHDN and CDR2 as FVKESK. The CDR3 loop reads CASSHPKSGEAFYNEQFF. The CDR3 nucleotides are TGTGCCAGCAGCCACCCAAAGTCAGGGGAAGCGTTCTACAATGAGCAGTTCTTC.

In this sample, this clonotype turned up many times. This chain connects TRBV27 to TRBJ2-7; 8 bases agree with TRBD1. This CDR3 is built from 15 residues. The germline V gene encodes CDR1 MNHEY and CDR2 SMNVEV (reference sequence). With 2 bases clipped from V and 2 bases from J, the junction kept 5 bases outside the gene matches. The CDR3 coding sequence is TGTGCCAGCAGTTTAACTCTGGACAGGGCCTACGAGCAGTACTTC. This gives the protein CASSLTLDRAYEQYF.

The chain joins TRBV4-3 to TRBJ2-7; 7 nucleotides match TRBD1. Germline values: CDR1 LGHNA, CDR2 YSLEER. The CDR3 has 15 residues. V lost 0 bases to trimming and J lost 2 bases; unmatched junction nucleotides: 4. CDR3 region: CASSQDPQGAYEQYF. The DNA of the CDR3 is TGCGCCAGCAGCCAAGATCCTCAGGGGGCCTACGAGCAGTACTTC.